The clone carrying this T cell receptor beta chain was observed a handful of times. None of the donors, who were healthy HIV-negative adults, had recently had acute infections or vaccinations. This table comes from immunoSEQ multiplex PCR, and its TCRdb copy is limited to in-frame clones, with some not included. Of about 1 million clones in the sample, more than 60% are singletons; the top ten hold about 1.5%. The data belong to a study of shared clonotypes between healthy human individuals. Study at large: Every donor yielded three CD4 naive, three CD4 memory, two CD8 naive and one CD8 memory plate.

The V end was cut by 10 bases, the J end by 6 bases, with 16 bases between. Germline V gene sequence: CDR1 LNHDA, CDR2 SQIVND (reference sequence). This CDR3 has 13 amino acids. Sample: memory CD4+ T cells sorted from blood. Subset here: CD45RA-negative fraction. The clonotype comes from a man younger than 35 in good health. The chain employs TRBV19 and TRBJ1-5; a possible D gene is TRBD1 (6 bases). CDR3 loop: CAIAQGFGQPQHF. As DNA, the CDR3 is TGTGCCATCGCACAGGGCTTCGGTCAGCCCCAGCATTTT.